A single sample is the source of the 21 T cell receptor beta chains below, sequenced in a study of technical replicates of blood from a handful of donors. Using immunoSEQ multiplex PCR, the repertoire was profiled, and TCRdb retains in-frame clones only, with some absent. There are tens of thousands of clones in the sample; 75% to 95% occur only once, and approximately 0.27% lies in the top ten. The material sequenced was T cells isolated from PBMCs. The receptors derive from a human donor in good health.

This clone occurred once. The rearrangement uses TRBV11-2 and TRBJ2-7; perhaps TRBD2 as D (6 bases). The CDR3 extends over 18 amino acids. Germline V gives CDR1 SGHAT, CDR2 FQNNGV. V dropped 1 base and J dropped 3 bases, with 22 bases sitting between them. CDR3 protein: CASSLVQDYILFHYEQYF. The DNA of the CDR3 is TGTGCCAGCAGCTTAGTCCAGGACTATATCTTATTTCACTACGAGCAGTACTTC.

The chain uses TRBV4-1 and TRBJ1-2, with a tentative D call TRBD1 (5 bases). The CDR3 is 15 amino acids. Germline V gives CDR1 MGHRA, CDR2 YSYEKL. With 3 bases removed from V and 3 bases from J, the gap between germline ends came to 14 bases. CDR3 DNA sequence: TGCGCCAGCAGCCAGACGTATGGGGGGGACTATGGCTACACCTTC. Protein product: CASSQTYGGDYGYTF.

V usage is TRBV11-1 and J usage is TRBJ1-2, with 7 nucleotides matching TRBD1. The CDR3 totals 15 residues. Germline loops: CDR1 SGHAT, CDR2 FQDESV (reference sequence). The J segment lost 4 bases and the V segment lost 5 bases, leaving 10 bases of the junction unmatched. The CDR3 DNA reads as TGTGCCAGCAGCGGCAAGACAGGGATTAGCTATGGCTACACCTTC. Encoded protein: CASSGKTGISYGYTF. Looking up the rest from reference TRBV11-1 and TRBJ1-2 gives the full variable domain: EAEVAQSPRYKITEKSQAVAFWCDPISGHATLYWYRQILGQGPELLVQFQDESVVDDSQLPKDRFSAERLKGVDSTLKIQPAELGDSAMYLCASSGKTGISYGYTFGSGTRLTVV.

The chain is built from TRBV18 and TRBJ1-2; TRBD1 matches at 11 bases. J was trimmed by 3 bases and V by 4 bases; bases with no gene match: 1. The CDR3 runs to 14 residues. Per the germline V gene, CDR1 is KGHSH and CDR2 is LQKENI. CDR3 DNA: TGTGCCAGCTCACGGACAGGGGGCGACTATGGCTACACCTTC. It is translated as CASSRTGGDYGYTF.

This chain joins TRBV19 and TRBJ2-1, with D perhaps TRBD1 (6 bases). V lost 5 bases to trimming and J lost 6 bases, with 20 bases between them. Looked up from germline, CDR1 is LNHDA and CDR2 is SQIVND (reference sequence). CDR3 size: 16 residues. The CDR3 nucleotides read TGTGCCAGTAGTCCGTTGGGACATGGGTCCGTCAATGAGCAGTTCTTC. Translating gives CASSPLGHGSVNEQFF. Filled out from reference TRBV19 and TRBJ2-1, the complete variable domain reads DGGITQSPKYLFRKEGQNVTLSCEQNLNHDAMYWYRQDPGQGLRLIYYSQIVNDFQKGDIAEGYSVSREKKESFPLTVTSAQKNPTAFYLCASSPLGHGSVNEQFFGPGTRLTVL.

The chain carries TRBV7-9 and TRBJ2-1; 12 bases line up with TRBD2. The CDR3 spans 19 residues. The V and J ends lost 6 bases and 0 bases, in that order; junction bases with no gene match: 12. Per germline, CDR1 SEHNR and CDR2 FQNEAQ (reference sequence). The CDR3 loop is CASRDPGLAGSSSYNEQFF. The CDR3 DNA reads TGTGCCAGCAGGGATCCGGGACTAGCGGGTTCGAGCTCCTACAATGAGCAGTTCTTC. The whole variable domain, filled in from reference TRBV7-9 and TRBJ2-1, reads DTGVSQNPRHKITKRGQNVTFRCDPISEHNRLYWYRQTLGQGPEFLTYFQNEAQLEKSRLLSDRFSAERPKGSFSTLEIQRTEQGDSAMYLCASRDPGLAGSSSYNEQFFGPGTRLTVL.

The rearrangement uses TRBV29-1 and TRBJ2-5; 7 bases align to TRBD2. The germline V gene has CDR1 SQVTM and CDR2 ANQGSEA. Unmatched junction bases numbered 10, after V lost 7 bases and J lost 5 bases. This CDR3 is built from 13 residues. The CDR3 region has the DNA TGCAGCGGGGGACTAAAGCGAGAGGAGACCCAGTACTTC. Protein product: CSGGLKREETQYF.

The chain recombines TRBV29-1 with TRBJ1-2; D unclear. Germline V gene data show CDR1 as SQVTM and CDR2 as ANQGSEA. Trimming removed 4 bases from V and 6 bases from J, with 15 bases in between. The CDR3 has 13 residues. CDR3 amino acids: CSVGMGRGDGYTF. CDR3 coding DNA: TGCAGCGTTGGTATGGGCCGGGGAGATGGCTACACCTTC. The whole variable domain, filled in from reference TRBV29-1 and TRBJ1-2, reads SAVISQKPSRDICQRGTSLTIQCQVDSQVTMMFWYRQQPGQSLTLIATANQGSEATYESGFVIDKFPISRPNLTFSTLTVSNMSPEDSSIYLCSVGMGRGDGYTFGSGTRLTVV.

The V gene is TRBV28, the J gene TRBJ1-1; D is unresolved. CDR1 and CDR2 (germline): MDHEN, SYDVKM. This CDR3 has 12 residues. The V end was cut by 6 bases, the J end by 1 base, with 6 bases between. The CDR3: CASSPSNTEAFF. The CDR3 bases are TGTGCCAGCAGCCCTTCGAACACTGAAGCTTTCTTT.

This clone was counted ten times or more. The chain recombines TRBV6-5 with TRBJ1-1, with D perhaps matching TRBD1 (6 bases). The V gene lost 7 bases and the J gene lost 2 bases, with 14 bases spanning the gap. Germline V gene sequence: CDR1 MNHEY, CDR2 SVGAGI. The CDR3 is 14 residues long. The CDR3 reads CASNSRQANTEAFF. CDR3 in DNA: TGTGCCAGCAATTCAAGACAGGCCAACACTGAAGCTTTCTTT.

The CDR3 coding sequence is TGCGCCAGCAGCTTGGGTCAGGCCGTCACAGATACGCAGTATTTT. Amino acids: CASSLGQAVTDTQYF. The chain uses TRBV5-1 and TRBJ2-3, with no clear D. V dropped 0 bases and J dropped 2 bases, with 10 bases sitting between them. Germline assignment: CDR1 SGHRS and CDR2 YFSETQ. The CDR3 spans 15 residues.

The chain employs TRBV7-2 and TRBJ2-7; 12 positions agree with TRBD2. Germline CDR1 reads SGHTA; CDR2 reads FQGNSA. V lost 1 base and J lost 7; bases outside the gene matches: 5. The CDR3 loop spans 15 amino acids. The DNA for the CDR3 is TGTGCCAGCAGCTTAGGACTAGCGGGGGCCGGGGAGCAGTACTTC. Translated: CASSLGLAGAGEQYF.

The CDR3 is CSVDRSAGGVHNEQFF. The CDR3 nucleotides are TGCAGCGTTGATAGATCGGCGGGAGGGGTCCACAATGAGCAGTTCTTC. The chain carries TRBV29-1 and TRBJ2-1, with 9 positions matching TRBD2. The J segment lost 5 bases and the V segment lost 3 bases, leaving 11 bases of the junction unmatched. CDR3 length: 16 residues. Per the germline V gene, CDR1 is SQVTM and CDR2 is ANQGSEA.

This rearrangement joins TRBV5-4 to TRBJ2-5; 10 nucleotides line up with TRBD2. Trimming at V came to 2 bases and at J to 5 bases, leaving 6 bases not matched to a gene. CDR1 SGHNT and CDR2 YYREEE come from the germline V gene (reference sequence). The CDR3 contains 15 residues. The CDR3 DNA sequence: TGTGCCAGCAGCTTTCATAGCGGGGGGCCCGAGACCCAGTACTTC. Its protein is CASSFHSGGPETQYF. The variable domain in full, with the rest retrieved from reference TRBV5-4 and TRBJ2-5, is ETGVTQSPTHLIKTRGQQVTLRCSSQSGHNTVSWYQQALGQGPQFIFQYYREEENGRGNFPPRFSGLQFPNYSSELNVNALELDDSALYLCASSFHSGGPETQYFGPGTRLLVL.

The table lists this clone with a few counts. The V gene is TRBV7-7, the J gene TRBJ1-1; weak D call: TRBD1 (5 bases). Germline CDR1 and CDR2: SSHAT and FNYEAQ (reference sequence). Trimming removed 5 bases from V and 0 bases from J, with 7 bases in between. The CDR3 is made up of 13 amino acids. The DNA for the CDR3 is TGTGCCAGCAGCAGACAGATGAACACTGAAGCTTTCTTT. This translates into CASSRQMNTEAFF. The complete variable domain, with remaining parts taken from reference TRBV7-7 and TRBJ1-1, reads GAGVSQSPRYKVTKRGQDVTLRCDPISSHATLYWYQQALGQGPEFLTYFNYEAQPDKSGLPSDRFSAERPEGSISTLTIQRTEQRDSAMYRCASSRQMNTEAFFGQGTRLTVV.

The chain couples TRBV13 to TRBJ1-2; maybe TRBD1 (6 bases). The ends were cut back, 5 bases at V and 2 bases at J, with 12 bases in the middle. Germline CDR1 reads PRHDT; CDR2 reads FYEKMQ (reference sequence). The CDR3 is 14 residues long. CDR3 residues: CASSTGLGNYGYTF. In DNA, the CDR3 is TGTGCCAGCAGCACAGGGCTCGGGAACTATGGCTACACCTTC.

This clone was picked up a small number of times. The V and J genes are TRBV6-1 and TRBJ1-5, with TRBD1 as a possible D gene (6 bases). V shed 3 bases and J shed 2 bases, with 14 bases lying between them. Germline lookup yields CDR1 MNHNS and CDR2 SASEGT. This CDR3 comprises 16 residues. The chain's CDR3 is CASSEMGGLGNQPQHF. The CDR3 DNA reads as TGTGCCAGCAGTGAGATGGGGGGGCTTGGCAATCAGCCCCAGCATTTT.

This chain uses TRBV9 with TRBJ2-5; D might be TRBD2 (5 bases). CDR3 length equals 13 residues. Germline V CDR1 and CDR2: SGDLS, YYNGEE. V was shortened by 1 base and J by 5 bases, with 9 bases between the two germline ends. The CDR3 DNA reads as TGTGCCAGCAGCGTATCGGGAACCGAGACCCAGTACTTC. Residues: CASSVSGTETQYF.

This chain joins TRBV7-9 and TRBJ1-1, with 9 bases lining up with TRBD1. This CDR3 is built from 14 residues. Germline CDR1 SEHNR, CDR2 FQNEAQ (reference sequence). The V and J ends lost 2 bases and 3 bases, in that order; junction bases with no gene match: 1. The CDR3 region has the DNA TGTGCCAGCAGCTTAAGGACAGGGGACACTGAAGCTTTCTTT. It translates to CASSLRTGDTEAFF.

The chain is built from TRBV6-6 and TRBJ2-1, with D maybe TRBD2 (5 bases). Trimming removed 1 base from V and 0 bases from J, with 10 bases in between. The CDR3 runs to 16 residues. Germline values: CDR1 MNHNY, CDR2 SVGAGI (reference sequence). The CDR3 DNA reads as TGTGCCAGCAGTTACTTGGCGGGTAGCTCCTACAATGAGCAGTTCTTC. It is translated as CASSYLAGSSYNEQFF.

This chain joins TRBV7-9 and TRBJ2-1, with TRBD2 identical over 7 bases. CDR1 SEHNR and CDR2 FQNEAQ come from the germline V gene (reference sequence). The CDR3 runs to 17 residues. Trimming cost V 4 bases and J 5 bases; bases outside gene matches: 14. CDR3 loop: CASSSRRGTTYDNEQFF. CDR3 DNA: TGTGCCAGCAGCTCCCGCCGTGGGACTACGTACGACAATGAGCAGTTCTTC. Variable domain in full (rest from reference TRBV7-9 and TRBJ2-1): DTGVSQNPRHKITKRGQNVTFRCDPISEHNRLYWYRQTLGQGPEFLTYFQNEAQLEKSRLLSDRFSAERPKGSFSTLEIQRTEQGDSAMYLCASSSRRGTTYDNEQFFGPGTRLTVL.